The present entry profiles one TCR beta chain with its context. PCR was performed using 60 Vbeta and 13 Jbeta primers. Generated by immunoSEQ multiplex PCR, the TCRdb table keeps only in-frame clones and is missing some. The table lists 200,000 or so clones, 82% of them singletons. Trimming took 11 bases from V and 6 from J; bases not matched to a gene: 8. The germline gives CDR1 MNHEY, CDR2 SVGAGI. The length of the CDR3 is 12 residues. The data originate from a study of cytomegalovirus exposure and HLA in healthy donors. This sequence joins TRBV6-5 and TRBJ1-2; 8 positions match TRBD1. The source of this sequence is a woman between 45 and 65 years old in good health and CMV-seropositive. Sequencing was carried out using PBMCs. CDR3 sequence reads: CAAGQGGDGYTF. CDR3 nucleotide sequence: TGTGCCGCCGGACAGGGAGGGGATGGCTACACCTTC.